These 16 T cell receptor beta chains originate from one sample sequenced in a study of kidney transplant recipient with SARS-CoV-2 infection. A single record per CDR3 protein comes from TCRdb applying MiXCR to the reads. Among 200,000 to 300,000 distinct CDR3 sequences listed, less than 35% were seen once. The sequences come from a blood sample, collected at baseline and on roughly day 110 from a kidney transplant recipient. Receptor source: a male patient in his thirties who had COVID-19 and was a kidney transplant recipient. Some of these T cells may belong to the graft donor.

A note on this clonotype: This may arise from a read error, as a much more abundant clone is one base away. V usage is TRBV12-3 or TRBV12-4 and J usage is TRBJ1-4, with D unclear. V lost 10 bases and J 2 bases, leaving 14 bases between the germline ends. The CDR3 has 14 residues. This CDR3 is CANSSGVTNEKLFF. In DNA form, the CDR3 reads TGTGCCAACAGCTCGGGAGTCACTAATGAAAAACTGTTTTTT.

Many counts were recorded for this clonotype. The chain carries TRBV6-4 and TRBJ2-7, with 9 bases aligning to TRBD2. Germline V lookup: CDR1 MRHNA, CDR2 SNTAGT. This CDR3 region has 14 residues. V was pared by 5 bases and J by 7 bases, with 9 bases of the junction left unmatched. The CDR3 sequence: CASSTLAGTGEQYF. CDR3 coding DNA: TGTGCCAGCAGTACCCTAGCGGGAACGGGAGAGCAGTACTTC.

This clonotype was detected ten times or more. The chain links TRBV18 to TRBJ2-3; D not resolved. Trimming removed 3 bases at V and 0 bases at J, with 16 bases between. The CDR3 loop spans 17 amino acids. Per germline, CDR1 KGHSH and CDR2 LQKENI. CDR3 in amino acids: CASSPRGQDPSTDTQYF. The CDR3 DNA is TGTGCCAGCTCACCGCGTGGGCAAGATCCTAGCACAGATACGCAGTATTTT.

The chain couples TRBV27 to TRBJ2-7, with 9 bases aligning to TRBD1. The germline gives CDR1 MNHEY, CDR2 SMNVEV (reference sequence). CDR3 length: 14 amino acids. After removal of 11 bases from V and 6 bases from J, the junction contained 14 bases not matched to a gene. Written as DNA, the CDR3 is TGTGCCGTAACCACAGGGGGCGCTTTTGTCGAGCAGTACTTC. Amino acid sequence: CAVTTGGAFVEQYF.

The table lists this clonotype with many counts. The chain links TRBV6-6 to TRBJ1-2, with D possibly TRBD1 on 5 matching bases. Trimming took off 5 bases at V and 4 bases at J, with 23 bases between the two ends. The germline V gene encodes CDR1 MNHNY and CDR2 SVGAGI (reference sequence). This CDR3 region has 17 residues. The CDR3 nucleotides are TGTGCCAGCAGTCATCTCACAGGTGGGAGAAAGACCTATGGCTACACCTTC. The encoded protein is CASSHLTGGRKTYGYTF.

The table lists this clonotype with many counts. The genes are TRBV7-8 and TRBJ1-2, with D unresolved. The V end was cut by 5 bases, the J end by 4 bases, with 23 bases between. Germline CDR1 reads SGHVS; CDR2 reads FQNEAQ. The CDR3 length is 17 residues. The CDR3 coding sequence is TGTGCCAGCAGCGTAGTAGAGTTTACCCGAAAGACCTATGGCTACACCTTC. This translates into CASSVVEFTRKTYGYTF.

The table lists this clonotype with many counts. The V and J genes are TRBV12-2 and TRBJ1-2. TRBV12-2 is listed as a pseudogene. The CDR3 is 17 amino acids. DNA of the CDR3: TGTGCAAGTCGCAAAATAAGGACTCCACGAAAGACCTATGGCCACACCTTC. Protein: CASRKIRTPRKTYGHTF.

This clonotype was observed at least ten times. CDR3 coding DNA: TGTGCCAGCAGCTGTAAGAGTAAGGCTGGAAAGACCTATGGCTACACCTTC. Translating it yields CASSCKSKAGKTYGYTF. The chain employs TRBV11-1 and TRBJ1-2; D call uncertain. CDR3 length: 17 amino acids. The V and J ends lost 4 bases and 4 bases respectively, with 22 bases between them. Per germline, CDR1 SGHAT and CDR2 FQDESV (reference sequence).

This clonotype has only one observation. A clone one base away is much larger, so this may be a read error. The rearrangement uses TRBV6-5 and TRBJ2-7, with D perhaps matching TRBD1 (5 bases). Germline V gives CDR1 MNHEY, CDR2 SVGAGI. The V gene lost 7 bases and the J gene lost 2 bases, with 15 bases spanning the gap. The CDR3 spans 14 residues. The chain's CDR3 is CASKAGMEAYEQYF. In nucleotides, the CDR3 is TGTGCCAGCAAGGCAGGGATGGAAGCCTACGAGCAGTACTTC.

This clonotype was seen many times. The chain employs TRBV9 and TRBJ1-6; 9 nucleotides line up with TRBD1. J lost 7 bases, V lost 3 bases, and 5 bases had no gene match. Germline assignment: CDR1 SGDLS and CDR2 YYNGEE. The CDR3 is made up of 15 amino acids. The CDR3 DNA sequence: TGTGCCAGCAGCGAACCCGGGACAGGGAATTCACCCCTCCACTTT. Amino acids: CASSEPGTGNSPLHF. The full variable domain, its missing parts supplied by reference TRBV9 and TRBJ1-6, is DSGVTQTPKHLITATGQRVTLRCSPRSGDLSVYWYQQSLDQGLQFLIQYYNGEERAKGNILERFSAQQFPDLHSELNLSSLELGDSALYFCASSEPGTGNSPLHFGNGTRLTVT.

A remark on this clonotype: Being one base from a much bigger clone, this may be a read error. The chain carries TRBV18 and TRBJ2-6; possibly TRBD1 for D (6 bases). Germline CDR1 reads KGHSH; CDR2 reads LQKENI. The CDR3 sequence is 18 residues long. Deletions cut 4 bases from V and 0 bases from J, with 16 bases between. The CDR3 nucleotides read TGTGCCAGCTCACTAATCCGGGACATTAGCTCTGGGGCCAACGTCCTGACTTTC. The encoded protein is CASSLIRDISSGANVLTF.

This clonotype was seen many times. This chain joins TRBV5-1 and TRBJ2-7; D call uncertain. The CDR3 has 13 amino acids. V was trimmed by 1 base and J by 1 base, leaving 6 bases between them. Germline V lookup: CDR1 SGHRS, CDR2 YFSETQ. CDR3 sequence reads: CASSLMESYEQYF. CDR3 coding DNA: TGCGCCAGCAGCTTGATGGAATCCTACGAGCAGTACTTC. Full variable domain (outside the CDR3, taken from reference TRBV5-1 and TRBJ2-7): KAGVTQTPRYLIKTRGQQVTLSCSPISGHRSVSWYQQTPGQGLQFLFEYFSETQRNKGNFPGRFSGRQFSNSRSEMNVSTLELGDSALYLCASSLMESYEQYFGPGTRLTVT.

This clonotype was seen repeatedly, ten times or more. The gene calls are TRBV15 and TRBJ2-7, with TRBD2 matching 8 bases. Germline V gene sequence: CDR1 LNHNV, CDR2 YYDKDF (reference sequence). With 4 bases clipped from V and 4 bases from J, the junction kept 9 bases outside the gene matches. The CDR3 is 15 residues long. The CDR3 spells CATSILTSGTYEQYF. DNA for the CDR3: TGTGCCACCAGCATCTTAACTAGCGGAACTTACGAGCAGTACTTC. The full variable domain, rest sourced from reference TRBV15 and TRBJ2-7, is DAMVIQNPRYQVTQFGKPVTLSCSQTLNHNVMYWYQQKSSQAPKLLFHYYDKDFNNEADTPDNFQSRRPNTSFCFLDIRSPGLGDTAMYLCATSILTSGTYEQYFGPGTRLTVT.

This clonotype appeared many times. This chain joins TRBV6-5 and TRBJ1-1; the D gene is possibly TRBD1 (6 bases). V was cut by 7 bases and J by 10 bases, with 16 bases left in between. CDR3 length: 12 residues. The germline V gene encodes CDR1 MNHEY and CDR2 SVGAGI. This chain's CDR3 is CASIPSWGPAFF. CDR3 nucleotide sequence: TGTGCCAGCATCCCGTCTTGGGGGCCAGCTTTCTTT.

This clonotype was recorded many times. This chain joins TRBV3-1 and TRBJ1-2; D gene ambiguous. V lost 3 bases to trimming and J lost 4 bases, with 21 bases between them. In germline, CDR1 is LGHDT, CDR2 YNNKEL (reference sequence). CDR3 size: 17 residues. The CDR3 DNA is TGTGCCAGCAGCCACTGCTACACCCTTCGAAAGACCTATGGCTACACCTTC. Translation: CASSHCYTLRKTYGYTF. The full variable domain, in which reference TRBV3-1 and TRBJ1-2 provide the parts outside the CDR3, is DTAVSQTPKYLVTQMGNDKSIKCEQNLGHDTMYWYKQDSKKFLKIMFSYNNKELIINETVPNRFSPKSPDKAHLNLHINSLELGDSAVYFCASSHCYTLRKTYGYTFGSGTRLTVV.

This clonotype was recorded at least ten times. The genes are TRBV4-2 and TRBJ2-2; TRBD2 matches 8 bases. CDR3 size: 16 residues. The V segment lost 1 base and the J segment 3 bases; nucleotides outside the gene matches: 4. Germline CDR1 LGHNA, CDR2 YNFKEQ. The CDR3 region is CASSQAGGGHTGELFF. CDR3 in DNA: TGTGCCAGCAGCCAAGCCGGGGGGGGGCACACCGGGGAGCTGTTTTTT.